The next 12 T cell receptor beta chains were all read from a single sample in a study of blood T cells in healthy people across ages. Combining a sample-barcoded 5' primer with a J-beta primer mix, a second PCR ran for about 6 to 11 cycles. Each CDR3 protein gets one entry after TCRdb re-called the 5' RACE reads with MiXCR. Of about 400,000 distinct CDR3 sequences in the sample, about half were seen once. The specimen sequenced was blood. Every receptor here comes from a man aged 55-75 years in good health.

V usage is TRBV6-1 and J usage is TRBJ1-1; TRBD1 might be the D (5 bases). The ends were cut back, 7 bases at V and 4 bases at J, with 13 bases in the middle. The CDR3 runs 13 residues. Germline V gene lookup returns CDR1 MNHNS and CDR2 SASEGT. The CDR3 DNA sequence: TGTGCCAGCAACCTATATGGGGGCACTGAAGCTTTCTTT. This codes for CASNLYGGTEAFF.

The V call is TRBV6-1, the J call TRBJ2-5; D not resolved. The CDR3 contains 16 residues. Per the germline V gene, CDR1 is MNHNS and CDR2 is SASEGT. With 0 bases removed from V and 8 bases from J, the gap between germline ends came to 19 bases. The CDR3 reads CASSEALYPPTVTQYF. Here the CDR3 DNA reads TGTGCCAGCAGTGAAGCGCTTTATCCACCAACAGTTACCCAGTACTTC.

This chain uses TRBV18 with TRBJ1-2, with D tentatively TRBD1 (6 bases). This CDR3 has 12 amino acids. From germline, CDR1 is KGHSH and CDR2 LQKENI. Trimming stripped 3 bases from V and 8 bases from J, with 10 bases between. CDR3 DNA sequence: TGTGCCAGCTCACCGGGGGGGCAAGGCTACACCTTC. This sequence encodes CASSPGGQGYTF.

The chain uses TRBV12-3 or TRBV12-4 and TRBJ1-4, with 7 bases that match TRBD1. This CDR3 comprises 14 residues. With V trimmed by 6 bases and J by 7 bases, 8 bases remained unmatched. Here the CDR3 DNA reads TGTGCCAGCAGCCAAGAGACAGGGTTTGAAAAACTGTTTTTT. This encodes CASSQETGFEKLFF.

V is TRBV7-8 and J is TRBJ2-1, with TRBD2 matching 9 bases. Germline loops: CDR1 SGHVS, CDR2 FQNEAQ. The CDR3 is 16 residues long. Unmatched junction bases numbered 6, after V lost 5 bases and J lost 1 base. The CDR3 nucleotides are TGTGCCAGCAGCCTCGGGACTAGCAGGTCCTACAATGAGCAGTTCTTC. Protein sequence: CASSLGTSRSYNEQFF. The whole variable domain, filled in from reference TRBV7-8 and TRBJ2-1, reads GAGVSQSPRYKVAKRGQDVALRCDPISGHVSLFWYQQALGQGPEFLTYFQNEAQLDKSGLPSDRFFAERPEGSVSTLKIQRTQQEDSAVYLCASSLGTSRSYNEQFFGPGTRLTVL.

In this sample, this clonotype turned up once. A clone one base away is much larger, so this may be a read error. The chain couples TRBV7-2 to TRBJ2-3; 7 positions agree with TRBD2. The CDR3 loop spans 15 amino acids. Germline V gene data show CDR1 as SGHTA and CDR2 as FQGNSA. DNA for the CDR3: TGTGCCAGCGGCTTAGTGCTAGCGGTGCCAGATACGCAGTATTTT. It encodes CASGLVLAVPDTQYF.

This clonotype was seen once. This sequence joins TRBV6-2 or TRBV6-3 and TRBJ2-1; D unresolved. There are 14 residues in the CDR3. Germline CDR1 reads MNHEY; CDR2 reads SVGEGT. V lost 6 bases, J lost 6 bases, and 15 bases lay in between. CDR3 bases: TGTGCCAGCAGCCTACGCACTCTGGGCAATGAGCAGTTCTTC. It translates to CASSLRTLGNEQFF.

This sequence joins TRBV6-2 or TRBV6-3 and TRBJ2-5, with 7 bases lining up with TRBD1. The end of the DNA aligns better with TRBJ2-7, so the J call may be wrong. The germline CDR1 and CDR2 sequences are MNHEY and SVGEGT. There are 14 residues in the CDR3. For the CDR3, the DNA is TGTGCCAGCAGTACCGGGACAGCCATTTACGAGCAGTACTTC. Amino acids: CASSTGTAIYEQYF.

About this clonotype itself: This may be a read error, as it is one base from a much larger clone. This chain links TRBV20-1 with TRBJ2-7, with D possibly TRBD2 on 5 matching bases. CDR1 DFQATT and CDR2 SNEGSKA come from the germline V gene (reference sequence). Trimming removed 4 bases at V and 0 bases at J, with 16 bases between. The CDR3 runs 15 residues. As DNA, the CDR3 is TGCAGTGCTATAGAGATCGGGGAACCCTCCTACGAGCAGTACTTC. It translates to CSAIEIGEPSYEQYF.

This clonotype was counted at least ten times. The chain joins TRBV6-5 to TRBJ1-2; maybe TRBD1 (5 bases). The V gene lost 5 bases and the J gene lost 4 bases, with 17 bases spanning the gap. The CDR3 is made up of 15 amino acids. Germline values: CDR1 MNHEY, CDR2 SVGAGI. The chain's CDR3 is CASSPQGGDSYGYTF. The CDR3 DNA follows: TGTGCCAGCAGTCCCCAGGGCGGGGACTCCTATGGCTACACCTTC.

The rearrangement joins TRBV20-1 to TRBJ1-5; TRBD1 aligns across 8 bases. Per germline, CDR1 DFQATT and CDR2 SNEGSKA (reference sequence). V gave up 6 bases and J gave up 2 bases; unmatched junction bases: 9. CDR3 length: 15 residues. The CDR3 coding sequence is TGCAGTGCCACCGACAGGGGCGACGGCAATCAGCCCCAGCATTTT. It is translated as CSATDRGDGNQPQHF.

The chain carries TRBV4-1 and TRBJ1-5, with TRBD1 as a possible D gene (5 bases). Germline assignment: CDR1 MGHRA and CDR2 YSYEKL. V lost 3 bases and J lost 5, with 8 bases in between. CDR3 length: 13 amino acids. CDR3 nucleotide sequence: TGCGCCAGCAGCCAGCCGGGGGATCAGCCCCAGCATTTT. As protein: CASSQPGDQPQHF.